Following are 31 T cell receptor beta chains from one sample sequenced in a study of blood T cell repertoires in COVID-19. Assay used: immunoSEQ multiplex PCR; TCRdb lists only in-frame clones, some missing. Of some 190,000 clones in the sample, roughly 86% were seen once. Sample: peripheral blood. All receptors derive from a man between 18 and 29 years old with active or convalescent COVID-19.

The rearrangement links TRBV7-9 to TRBJ2-1; 14 bases are shared with TRBD2. In germline, CDR1 is SEHNR, CDR2 FQNEAQ (reference sequence). CDR3 length: 15 residues. Trimming at V came to 7 bases and at J to 8 bases, leaving 7 bases not matched to a gene. The CDR3 nucleotides read TGTGCCAGCACCCCGGGGACTAGCGGGAGCGATGAGCAGTTCTTC. Encoded protein: CASTPGTSGSDEQFF.

This clone is a singleton in its sample. The chain has TRBV2 and TRBJ2-7, with 8 bases fitting TRBD1. The trim removed 11 bases at V and 2 bases at J, leaving 8 bases unmatched. Germline values: CDR1 SNHLY, CDR2 FYNNEI. There are 13 residues in the CDR3. CDR3 DNA sequence: TGTGCCGCGACGGGACAGGTGACCTACGAGCAGTACTTC. It yields the protein CAATGQVTYEQYF.

The rearrangement links TRBV18 to TRBJ1-2; 8 bases agree with TRBD1. CDR3 length equals 15 residues. Trimming at V came to 2 bases and at J to 1 base, leaving 3 bases not matched to a gene. CDR1 KGHSH and CDR2 LQKENI come from the germline V gene. The CDR3 coding sequence is TGTGCCAGCTCACCAAGGACAGGGTATAACTATGGCTACACCTTC. As protein: CASSPRTGYNYGYTF.

The V and J genes are TRBV19 and TRBJ2-3, with 10 bases fitting TRBD2. The trim removed 3 bases at V and 0 bases at J, leaving 9 bases unmatched. The CDR3 is 18 residues long. Germline assignment: CDR1 LNHDA and CDR2 SQIVND (reference sequence). CDR3 DNA: TGTGCCAGTAGTATTGCGGGACTAGCGAGCTTTAGCACAGATACGCAGTATTTT. Protein sequence: CASSIAGLASFSTDTQYF.

This chain joins TRBV12-3 or TRBV12-4 and TRBJ1-5; D perhaps matches TRBD1 (5 bases). CDR3 length equals 12 residues. Trimming took 6 bases from V and 4 from J, leaving 7 bases between them. CDR3: CASRQGNQPQHF. Here the CDR3 DNA reads TGTGCCAGCAGGCAGGGTAATCAGCCCCAGCATTTT.

Remarks on this clone: The sample has other DNA sequences that encode this CDR3 too. The V and J genes are TRBV5-1 and TRBJ1-2; 9 bases agree with TRBD1. This CDR3 has 15 amino acids. Germline trimming cut 0 bases from V and 4 bases from J; bases unmatched to any gene: 4. Germline V gene lookup returns CDR1 SGHRS and CDR2 YFSETQ. In DNA, the CDR3 is TGCGCCAGCAGCTTGGAGGGACAGGGACCCTATGGCTACACCTTC. As protein: CASSLEGQGPYGYTF.

The V call is TRBV5-1, the J call TRBJ1-1, with a possible D match to TRBD1 (6 bases). The CDR3 loop spans 13 amino acids. Germline V lookup: CDR1 SGHRS, CDR2 YFSETQ. The V end lost 5 bases, the J end lost 3 bases, and 11 bases lay between the germline ends. CDR3 bases: TGCGCCAGCAGTCCGGGGGGCGACACTGAAGCTTTCTTT. This sequence encodes CASSPGGDTEAFF.

The sample holds a few counts of this clone. The chain links TRBV12-3 or TRBV12-4 to TRBJ2-1, with D maybe TRBD1 (6 bases). The CDR3 runs 12 residues. Trimming stripped 4 bases from V and 5 bases from J, with 6 bases between. CDR3 nucleotide sequence: TGTGCCAGCAGTTGGACAGACAATGAGCAGTTCTTC. Protein product: CASSWTDNEQFF.

The chain has TRBV19 and TRBJ1-3; D gene ambiguous. The germline gives CDR1 LNHDA, CDR2 SQIVND (reference sequence). The CDR3 consists of 15 residues. Trimming left V 7 bases short and J 4 bases short, with 17 bases between. CDR3 nucleotides: TGTGCCAGTATTAGGAACAGTTGGTCCGGAAACACCATATATTTT. It translates to CASIRNSWSGNTIYF.

This chain uses TRBV19 with TRBJ1-2; 9 positions agree with TRBD1. Germline values: CDR1 LNHDA, CDR2 SQIVND (reference sequence). The CDR3 extends over 13 amino acids. Trimming at V came to 6 bases and at J to 8 bases, leaving 7 bases not matched to a gene. In DNA, the CDR3 is TGTGCCAGTAGGGGACAGGGCGGAGGAGGCTACACCTTC. Translated, it gives CASRGQGGGGYTF. The variable domain in full, completed from reference TRBV19 and TRBJ1-2, reads DGGITQSPKYLFRKEGQNVTLSCEQNLNHDAMYWYRQDPGQGLRLIYYSQIVNDFQKGDIAEGYSVSREKKESFPLTVTSAQKNPTAFYLCASRGQGGGGYTFGSGTRLTVV.

The CDR3 loop reads CASGSGRTVKWEQYF. The CDR3 nucleotides read TGTGCTAGTGGGTCAGGGCGGACAGTAAAGTGGGAGCAGTACTTC. V usage is TRBV12-5 and J usage is TRBJ2-7; TRBD1 is a possible D gene (6 bases). This CDR3 region has 15 residues. With 6 bases removed from V and 7 bases from J, the gap between germline ends came to 22 bases. The germline V gene has CDR1 LGHNT and CDR2 FRNRAP.

The chain employs TRBV2 and TRBJ2-2; 12 nucleotides agree with TRBD1. V lost 7 bases to trimming and J lost 7 bases; unmatched junction nucleotides: 7. CDR1 and CDR2 from the germline V gene are SNHLY and FYNNEI. The CDR3 runs to 15 residues. CDR3 sequence: CASITGTGGGGELFF. The CDR3 DNA follows: TGTGCCAGCATAACCGGGACAGGGGGCGGCGGGGAGCTGTTTTTT.

J is TRBJ1-1 and V is TRBV9; TRBD1 is a possible D gene (5 bases). Germline lookup yields CDR1 SGDLS and CDR2 YYNGEE. V lost 6 bases, J lost 2 bases, and 17 bases lay in between. There are 15 residues in the CDR3. The CDR3 is CASTSGGDSNTEAFF. The CDR3 coding sequence is TGTGCCAGCACCAGTGGCGGGGACTCAAACACTGAAGCTTTCTTT.

The V gene is TRBV18, the J gene TRBJ1-2; 8 bases line up with TRBD1. Germline CDR1 and CDR2: KGHSH and LQKENI. Trimming removed 5 bases from V and 8 bases from J; junction bases left unmatched: 7. There are 13 residues in the CDR3. For the CDR3, the DNA is TGTGCCAGCTCAACGGACAGGGTGGTGGGCTACACCTTC. This gives the protein CASSTDRVVGYTF.

This clone appeared a single time. The CDR3 DNA sequence: TGTGCCAGTAGTATTGGGACTAGCCCATTGGATGAGCAGTTCTTC. Translation gives CASSIGTSPLDEQFF. This chain connects TRBV19 to TRBJ2-1; the match to TRBD2 covers 9 bases. Germline values: CDR1 LNHDA, CDR2 SQIVND (reference sequence). The CDR3 loop spans 15 amino acids. J lost 8 bases, V lost 3 bases, and 8 bases had no gene match.

The rearrangement uses TRBV24-1 and TRBJ2-1; 12 nucleotides match TRBD2. Germline CDR1 and CDR2: KGHDR and SFDVKD. There are 16 residues in the CDR3. The ends lost 2 bases at V and 9 bases at J; junction bases unmatched: 7. CDR3 protein: CATSDSGLAGYGEQFF. CDR3 in DNA: TGTGCCACCAGTGATTCCGGACTAGCGGGGTACGGTGAGCAGTTCTTC.

The V call is TRBV5-5, the J call TRBJ2-1; D might be TRBD1 (5 bases). Germline V gene sequence: CDR1 SGHKS, CDR2 YYEKEE (reference sequence). The CDR3 loop spans 16 amino acids. V dropped 0 bases and J dropped 0 bases, with 10 bases sitting between them. The CDR3 nucleotides are TGTGCCAGCAGCTTGGCCGGAAGGGGCTCCTACAATGAGCAGTTCTTC. Translation: CASSLAGRGSYNEQFF.

The chain links TRBV30 to TRBJ1-6; tentative D call: TRBD1 (5 bases). CDR1 GTSNPN and CDR2 SVGIG come from the germline V gene (reference sequence). The CDR3 has 15 residues. V lost 0 bases, J lost 10 bases, and 16 bases lay in between. CDR3 nucleotide sequence: TGTGCCTGGAGTGTACGAGAGGCAGGGAAGTCACCCCTCCACTTT. This gives the protein CAWSVREAGKSPLHF.

This clone is medium-sized within its sample. The V gene is TRBV15, the J gene TRBJ2-3; 11 bases align to TRBD1. After removal of 1 base from V and 4 bases from J, the junction contained 1 base not matched to a gene. CDR1 is LNHNV, CDR2 YYDKDF, per germline (reference sequence). The CDR3 spans 15 residues. The CDR3 spells CATSRGTGGADTQYF. In DNA, the CDR3 is TGTGCCACCAGCAGAGGGACAGGGGGCGCAGATACGCAGTATTTT.

The V call is TRBV11-2, the J call TRBJ2-7, with a weak D call TRBD2 (6 bases). V lost 1 base, J lost 6 bases, and 16 bases lay in between. The germline V gene encodes CDR1 SGHAT and CDR2 FQNNGV. This CDR3 has 15 amino acids. CDR3: CASSLGSVGGLEQYF. The CDR3 DNA follows: TGTGCCAGCAGCTTAGGTAGCGTGGGGGGTCTCGAGCAGTACTTC.

This clone was seen repeatedly, ten times or more. V usage is TRBV3-1 (or the pseudogene TRBV3-2) and J usage is TRBJ1-5; 8 bases map to TRBD1. The CDR3 is 16 residues long. The germline CDR1 and CDR2 sequences are LGHDT and YNNKEL (reference sequence). V trimming: 0 bases; J trimming: 4 bases; junction bases outside the gene matches: 5. The CDR3: CASSQDLGQGNQPQHF. As DNA, the CDR3 is TGTGCCAGCAGCCAAGATCTAGGACAGGGAAATCAGCCCCAGCATTTT.

Only one count was recorded for this clone. The genes are TRBV6-5 and TRBJ2-7; 8 bases match TRBD2. Trimming cost V 0 bases and J 2 bases; bases outside gene matches: 3. The CDR3 extends over 15 amino acids. The germline gives CDR1 MNHEY, CDR2 SVGAGI. CDR3 DNA: TGTGCCAGCAGTTACTCGGCGGGAGGCGCCTACGAGCAGTACTTC. Translation: CASSYSAGGAYEQYF.

The CDR3 sequence: CSVEGGQGLAAFF. The CDR3 region has the DNA TGCAGCGTTGAAGGGGGACAGGGTTTGGCAGCTTTCTTT. J is TRBJ1-1 and V is TRBV29-1, with 9 bases lining up with TRBD1. Germline CDR1 is SQVTM and CDR2 is ANQGSEA. This CDR3 region has 13 residues. Unmatched junction bases numbered 7, after V lost 1 base and J lost 10 bases.

The V call is TRBV28, the J call TRBJ2-1, with 10 nucleotides matching TRBD2. The CDR3 loop spans 12 amino acids. Germline CDR1 MDHEN, CDR2 SYDVKM. Trimming at V came to 6 bases and at J to 14 bases, leaving 7 bases not matched to a gene. CDR3 in amino acids: CASRTSGRQEFF. CDR3 bases: TGTGCCAGCAGGACTAGCGGGCGGCAGGAGTTCTTC.

The chain is built from TRBV19 and TRBJ1-3, with a possible D match to TRBD1 (6 bases). Germline V gene sequence: CDR1 LNHDA, CDR2 SQIVND (reference sequence). Trimming removed 10 bases from V and 0 bases from J, with 13 bases in between. CDR3 size: 14 residues. Written as DNA, the CDR3 is TGTGCCACAGGGGACAAGACCTCTGGAAACACCATATATTTT. Protein sequence: CATGDKTSGNTIYF.

This chain links TRBV27 with TRBJ1-3; the match to TRBD1 covers 10 bases. Germline loops: CDR1 MNHEY, CDR2 SMNVEV (reference sequence). V trimming: 5 bases; J trimming: 3 bases; junction bases outside the gene matches: 4. This CDR3 spans 15 amino acids. CDR3 amino acids: CASSPRTGGGNTIYF. The CDR3 DNA follows: TGTGCCAGCAGTCCACGGACAGGGGGTGGAAACACCATATATTTT.

The gene calls are TRBV6-5 and TRBJ2-2, with TRBD1 identical over 9 bases. This CDR3 has 14 residues. Germline V lookup: CDR1 MNHEY, CDR2 SVGAGI. The trim removed 6 bases at V and 5 bases at J, leaving 4 bases unmatched. Here the CDR3 reads CASRDRGLTGELFF. The CDR3 DNA is TGTGCCAGCAGGGACAGGGGATTAACCGGGGAGCTGTTTTTT.

This chain connects TRBV7-9 to TRBJ2-7, with D unclear. This CDR3 has 12 amino acids. Trimming left V 5 bases short and J 7 bases short, with 12 bases between. Germline-derived CDR1 and CDR2 are SEHNR and FQNEAQ (reference sequence). This CDR3 is CASSPRFEEQYF. CDR3 bases: TGTGCCAGCAGCCCCCGTTTTGAGGAGCAGTACTTC.

This sequence joins TRBV18 and TRBJ1-1; D gene uncertain. Germline V gene sequence: CDR1 KGHSH, CDR2 LQKENI. The length of the CDR3 is 13 residues. V was shortened by 2 bases and J by 3 bases, with 7 bases between the two germline ends. CDR3 in DNA: TGTGCCAGCTCACCATCCGGGGACACTGAAGCTTTCTTT. As protein: CASSPSGDTEAFF.

DNA of the CDR3: TGTGCCAGCAGCCAAGAACAATTTAGCGGCAGGGCGCAGTATTTT. Translated, it gives CASSQEQFSGRAQYF. This sequence joins TRBV4-2 and TRBJ2-3, with D possibly being TRBD2 (6 bases). Trimming left V 0 bases short and J 10 bases short, with 17 bases between. CDR1 is LGHNA and CDR2 is YNFKEQ in the germline V gene. The CDR3 runs to 15 residues.

The chain carries TRBV5-1 and TRBJ2-3; TRBD2 agrees at 12 bases. Germline-derived CDR1 and CDR2 are SGHRS and YFSETQ. The CDR3 is 20 residues long. With 0 bases clipped from V and 0 bases from J, the junction kept 11 bases outside the gene matches. The chain's CDR3 is CASSLDPPLLAGGSTDTQYF. CDR3 nucleotides: TGCGCCAGCAGCTTGGACCCCCCCCTACTAGCGGGGGGCAGCACAGATACGCAGTATTTT.